The 31 T cell receptor beta chains listed next were all sequenced from one sample in a study of TIL therapy for anti-PD-1-resistant metastatic lung cancer. Regarding time point: pre-treatment sample, taken before nivolumab and TIL therapy. The libraries were made with immunoSEQ v3. Clones were sequenced by immunoSEQ multiplex PCR, and TCRdb holds only the in-frame ones, with some missing. The sample lists about 50,000 clones, about 80% occurring once. The sample here was blood, taken at baseline. These receptors were obtained from a woman between 30 and 85 years old with non-small cell lung cancer.

This chain uses TRBV28 with TRBJ2-6; D is perhaps TRBD1 (6 bases). This CDR3 has 18 residues. With 6 bases removed from V and 2 bases from J, the gap between germline ends came to 20 bases. Germline V gene data show CDR1 as MDHEN and CDR2 as SYDVKM. CDR3 in DNA: TGTGCCAGCAGAATCCGGGACATGGTCTTAACTGGGGCCAACGTCCTGACTTTC. It yields the protein CASRIRDMVLTGANVLTF. Supplemented by reference TRBV28 and TRBJ2-6, the full variable domain reads DVKVTQSSRYLVKRTGEKVFLECVQDMDHENMFWYRQDPGLGLRLIYFSYDVKMKEKGDIPEGYSVSREKKERFSLILESASTNQTSMYLCASRIRDMVLTGANVLTFGAGSRLTVL.

The V call is TRBV28, the J call TRBJ2-7, with 10 bases matching TRBD2. Germline CDR1 reads MDHEN; CDR2 reads SYDVKM. The CDR3 extends over 15 amino acids. The J segment lost 0 bases and the V segment lost 6 bases, leaving 5 bases of the junction unmatched. CDR3 residues: CASRTLAGASYEQYF. CDR3 sequence (DNA): TGTGCCAGCAGAACTCTAGCGGGGGCCTCCTACGAGCAGTACTTC.

The gene calls are TRBV7-8 and TRBJ2-1; no firm D call. There are 15 residues in the CDR3. Germline loops: CDR1 SGHVS, CDR2 FQNEAQ. The V end was cut by 5 bases, the J end by 5 bases, with 16 bases between. CDR3 sequence reads: CASSTSHRRDNEQFF. Here the CDR3 DNA reads TGTGCCAGCAGCACCTCCCACCGTCGGGACAATGAGCAGTTCTTC. The variable domain in full, with the rest retrieved from reference TRBV7-8 and TRBJ2-1, is GAGVSQSPRYKVAKRGQDVALRCDPISGHVSLFWYQQALGQGPEFLTYFQNEAQLDKSGLPSDRFFAERPEGSVSTLKIQRTQQEDSAVYLCASSTSHRRDNEQFFGPGTRLTVL.

The genes are TRBV7-9 and TRBJ2-7; D uncertain. Per the germline V gene, CDR1 is SEHNR and CDR2 is FQNEAQ (reference sequence). CDR3 size: 13 residues. Trimming removed 3 bases from V and 2 bases from J, with 8 bases in between. The CDR3 protein is CASSFAGTYEQYF. The CDR3 DNA follows: TGTGCCAGCAGCTTTGCTGGGACCTACGAGCAGTACTTC.

The chain joins TRBV7-6 to TRBJ1-4; D uncertain. Germline V lookup: CDR1 SGHVS, CDR2 FNYEAQ. CDR3 length: 16 amino acids. The V gene lost 3 bases and the J gene lost 1 base, with 12 bases spanning the gap. For the CDR3, the DNA is TGTGCCAGCAGCTTGGGCGCGGTGGGAACTAATGAAAAACTGTTTTTT. Protein product: CASSLGAVGTNEKLFF.

This clone was counted only a few times. The rearrangement links TRBV4-1 to TRBJ2-2; D unresolved. In germline, CDR1 is MGHRA, CDR2 YSYEKL. Deletions cut 4 bases from V and 1 base from J, with 7 bases between. The CDR3 sequence is 14 residues long. CDR3 DNA sequence: TGCGCCAGCAGCCCCGGAGAGAACACCGGGGAGCTGTTTTTT. Translated: CASSPGENTGELFF.

The genes are TRBV19 and TRBJ1-2, with D maybe TRBD1 (5 bases). Trimming removed 6 bases at V and 4 bases at J, with 21 bases between. Germline V lookup: CDR1 LNHDA, CDR2 SQIVND (reference sequence). There are 16 residues in the CDR3. CDR3: CASRRRRDSTPYGYTF. The CDR3 DNA reads as TGTGCCAGTAGGAGGCGGCGGGACTCCACTCCCTATGGCTACACCTTC.

The gene calls are TRBV28 and TRBJ1-1; D perhaps matches TRBD1 (5 bases). The V end was cut by 3 bases, the J end by 2 bases, with 10 bases between. This CDR3 spans 14 amino acids. The V gene's germline CDR1 is MDHEN and CDR2 SYDVKM. The CDR3 region is CASSLVGVNTEAFF. The CDR3 DNA follows: TGTGCCAGCAGTTTGGTAGGGGTAAACACTGAAGCTTTCTTT.

V usage is TRBV10-2 and J usage is TRBJ2-5; 7 positions agree with TRBD1. The germline gives CDR1 WSHSY, CDR2 SAAADI. J lost 0 bases, V lost 6 bases, and 4 bases had no gene match. The CDR3 has 14 amino acids. Here the CDR3 reads CASRVDRDQETQYF. DNA for the CDR3: TGCGCCAGCAGGGTTGACAGGGACCAAGAGACCCAGTACTTC.

This clone was picked up one time. V usage is TRBV5-8 and J usage is TRBJ1-5; possibly TRBD1 for D (6 bases). The V and J ends lost 5 bases and 5 bases respectively, with 11 bases between them. The CDR3 is 13 amino acids. Looked up from germline, CDR1 is SGHTS and CDR2 is YDEGEE. The CDR3 spells CASSIGGDQPQHF. The CDR3 bases are TGTGCCAGCAGTATAGGGGGTGATCAGCCCCAGCATTTT.

CDR3 region: CASSLGGTGSNEKLFF. The CDR3 DNA is TGCGCCAGCAGCTTGGGTGGGACAGGGAGTAATGAAAAACTGTTTTTT. V is TRBV5-1 and J is TRBJ1-4; 9 bases map to TRBD1. V lost 0 bases and J lost 4; bases outside the gene matches: 4. The germline V gene encodes CDR1 SGHRS and CDR2 YFSETQ. The CDR3 is 16 amino acids. Looking up the rest from reference TRBV5-1 and TRBJ1-4 gives the full variable domain: KAGVTQTPRYLIKTRGQQVTLSCSPISGHRSVSWYQQTPGQGLQFLFEYFSETQRNKGNFPGRFSGRQFSNSRSEMNVSTLELGDSALYLCASSLGGTGSNEKLFFGSGTQLSVL.

The chain uses TRBV4-1 and TRBJ2-7; 7 bases align to TRBD1. The V segment lost 8 bases and the J segment 3 bases; nucleotides outside the gene matches: 10. This CDR3 is 14 amino acids long. The V gene's germline CDR1 is MGHRA and CDR2 YSYEKL. Here the CDR3 DNA reads TGCGCCAGCCAAAACCGACAGGGTAACTACGAGCAGTACTTC. Translating gives CASQNRQGNYEQYF.

The chain recombines TRBV19 with TRBJ2-1; no clear D. The V end was cut by 7 bases, the J end by 9 bases, with 22 bases between. Germline CDR1 and CDR2: LNHDA and SQIVND (reference sequence). The CDR3 covers 15 residues. CDR3 sequence: CASISGLLGVGEQFF. CDR3 DNA: TGTGCCAGTATCTCCGGGTTATTGGGCGTCGGTGAGCAGTTCTTC.

This chain joins TRBV5-1 and TRBJ1-5; D might be TRBD1 (5 bases). The V gene lost 4 bases and the J gene lost 5 bases, with 13 bases spanning the gap. Germline assignment: CDR1 SGHRS and CDR2 YFSETQ. The CDR3 runs 14 residues. In DNA, the CDR3 is TGCGCCAGCAGCCCGGCGGGGGGGTATCAGCCCCAGCATTTT. The encoded protein is CASSPAGGYQPQHF.

The chain uses TRBV19 and TRBJ2-7, with D tentatively TRBD1 (5 bases). The CDR3 has 15 residues. Germline V gene lookup returns CDR1 LNHDA and CDR2 SQIVND (reference sequence). V shed 2 bases and J shed 1 base, with 12 bases lying between them. The CDR3 reads CASSISQAGSYEQYF. The CDR3 nucleotides are TGTGCCAGTAGTATAAGTCAGGCAGGGTCCTACGAGCAGTACTTC.

The chain carries TRBV19 and TRBJ2-3; 11 bases match TRBD1. The V gene's germline CDR1 is LNHDA and CDR2 SQIVND (reference sequence). This CDR3 has 19 amino acids. Germline trimming cut 2 bases from V and 6 bases from J; bases unmatched to any gene: 16. CDR3: CASSIPAWTGGFAGDTQYF. DNA of the CDR3: TGTGCCAGTAGTATACCCGCCTGGACAGGGGGCTTTGCCGGTGATACGCAGTATTTT.

This clone has more than one count but fewer than ten. This chain joins TRBV10-2 and TRBJ2-4; no clear D. This CDR3 is built from 11 residues. V was shortened by 1 base and J by 9 bases, with 4 bases between the two germline ends. From germline, CDR1 is WSHSY and CDR2 SAAADI. CDR3 sequence reads: CASSEWAIQYF. The CDR3 nucleotides are TGCGCCAGCAGTGAGTGGGCCATTCAGTACTTC.

There are a few counts of this clone. J is TRBJ1-5 and V is TRBV27; weak D call: TRBD1 (5 bases). The V end lost 2 bases, the J end lost 2 bases, and 16 bases lay between the germline ends. The CDR3 contains 17 residues. Per germline, CDR1 MNHEY and CDR2 SMNVEV (reference sequence). The CDR3 sequence is CASSLLPAGGGNQPQHF. CDR3 DNA sequence: TGTGCCAGCAGTTTACTTCCGGCGGGGGGTGGCAATCAGCCCCAGCATTTT.

This clone was seen only once. Within the sample, other DNA sequences also encode this same CDR3. The V gene is TRBV11-3, the J gene TRBJ1-3; no clear D gene. CDR1 and CDR2 (germline): SGHNT, YENEEA. Trimming shortened V by 5 bases and J by 4 bases, and 6 bases separated the two germline ends. This CDR3 is 12 amino acids long. For the CDR3, the DNA is TGTGCCAGCAGCCTAGGGGGAAACACCATATATTTT. Amino acids: CASSLGGNTIYF.

The chain couples TRBV6-6 to TRBJ1-4, with D unclear. CDR3 size: 14 residues. The germline gives CDR1 MNHNY, CDR2 SVGAGI (reference sequence). V was cut by 0 bases and J by 6 bases, with 8 bases left in between. DNA of the CDR3: TGTGCCAGCAGTTACTCGAGTCAGTATGAAAAACTGTTTTTT. Translating gives CASSYSSQYEKLFF.

J is TRBJ2-3 and V is TRBV27; possibly TRBD1 for D (6 bases). The germline V gene encodes CDR1 MNHEY and CDR2 SMNVEV (reference sequence). The CDR3 runs 17 residues. Trimming removed 1 base at V and 1 base at J, with 15 bases between. CDR3 sequence reads: CASSLLPAGAGTDTQYF. The CDR3 region has the DNA TGTGCCAGCAGTTTATTGCCCGCAGGGGCTGGCACAGATACGCAGTATTTT.

This sequence joins TRBV6-1 and TRBJ2-3; D unresolved. V was shortened by 0 bases and J by 2 bases, with 15 bases between the two germline ends. Germline V CDR1 and CDR2: MNHNS, SASEGT. The CDR3 extends over 17 amino acids. The CDR3 region has the DNA TGTGCCAGCAGTGAAGCATATCGCGGCTACACCACAGATACGCAGTATTTT. Encoded protein: CASSEAYRGYTTDTQYF.

The V gene is TRBV6-5, the J gene TRBJ2-2; D call uncertain. CDR3 length: 14 residues. Germline values: CDR1 MNHEY, CDR2 SVGAGI. Deletions cut 7 bases from V and 2 bases from J, with 11 bases between. The CDR3 here is CASTPGFNTGELFF. CDR3 sequence (DNA): TGTGCCAGCACTCCAGGTTTTAACACCGGGGAGCTGTTTTTT.

This chain uses TRBV19 with TRBJ1-1, with TRBD1 identical over 11 bases. Trimming at V came to 5 bases and at J to 4 bases, leaving 6 bases not matched to a gene. Germline CDR1 and CDR2: LNHDA and SQIVND (reference sequence). The CDR3 consists of 15 residues. CDR3 bases: TGTGCCAGTAGTCCAGGGACAGGGGGTCTCACTGAAGCTTTCTTT. Its protein is CASSPGTGGLTEAFF.

The rearrangement joins TRBV6-1 to TRBJ2-5, with D maybe TRBD2 (5 bases). CDR3 length equals 17 residues. Germline values: CDR1 MNHNS, CDR2 SASEGT. V was cut by 4 bases and J by 2 bases, with 20 bases left in between. The DNA of the CDR3 is TGTGCCAGCAGTGGGTTCAACGGGGTGGCAGTGCAAGAGACCCAGTACTTC. Translated, it gives CASSGFNGVAVQETQYF.

CDR3 bases: TGCGCCAGCAGCCCCGGGCAGCAAGAGACCCAGTACTTC. Translating gives CASSPGQQETQYF. The chain recombines TRBV4-3 with TRBJ2-5; D not certain. The germline V and J ends were trimmed by 4 bases and 2 bases, with 8 bases remaining between them. The germline CDR1 and CDR2 sequences are LGHNA and YSLEER. This CDR3 comprises 13 residues.

The V and J genes are TRBV29-1 and TRBJ2-1; a possible D gene is TRBD1 (6 bases). With 2 bases removed from V and 3 bases from J, the gap between germline ends came to 11 bases. CDR1 SQVTM and CDR2 ANQGSEA come from the germline V gene. CDR3 size: 14 residues. CDR3 protein: CSVEFDRIYNEQFF. DNA of the CDR3: TGCAGCGTTGAATTTGACAGGATCTACAATGAGCAGTTCTTC.

The V gene is TRBV9, the J gene TRBJ2-1; 8 bases agree with TRBD2. V gave up 0 bases and J gave up 6 bases; unmatched junction bases: 8. The CDR3 has 16 amino acids. The germline CDR1 and CDR2 sequences are SGDLS and YYNGEE. Written as DNA, the CDR3 is TGTGCCAGCAGCGTAGCAAGCGGGAGTTTCGGCAATGAGCAGTTCTTC. Its protein product is CASSVASGSFGNEQFF.

This clone was seen once. The V and J genes are TRBV30 and TRBJ1-4; no definite D call. The CDR3 totals 12 residues. Trimming stripped 2 bases from V and 8 bases from J, with 9 bases between. The germline gives CDR1 GTSNPN, CDR2 SVGIG (reference sequence). CDR3 amino acids: CAWSPSREKLFF. In DNA form, the CDR3 reads TGTGCCTGGAGTCCCTCTCGCGAAAAACTGTTTTTT.

The DNA of the CDR3 is TGTGCCAGTACCAGGGGCCGAGACACAGATACGCAGTATTTT. Translation: CASTRGRDTDTQYF. V is TRBV19 and J is TRBJ2-3; TRBD1 might be the D (6 bases). The V gene lost 7 bases and the J gene lost 2 bases, with 13 bases spanning the gap. The CDR3 loop spans 14 amino acids. Germline V gene data show CDR1 as LNHDA and CDR2 as SQIVND (reference sequence).

This chain joins TRBV2 and TRBJ1-5; D ambiguous. The CDR3 loop spans 15 amino acids. V shed 1 base and J shed 4 bases, with 11 bases lying between them. The germline V gene has CDR1 SNHLY and CDR2 FYNNEI. The CDR3 region is CASSEGYSENQPQHF. The CDR3 coding sequence is TGTGCCAGCAGTGAAGGATACAGTGAGAATCAGCCCCAGCATTTT.